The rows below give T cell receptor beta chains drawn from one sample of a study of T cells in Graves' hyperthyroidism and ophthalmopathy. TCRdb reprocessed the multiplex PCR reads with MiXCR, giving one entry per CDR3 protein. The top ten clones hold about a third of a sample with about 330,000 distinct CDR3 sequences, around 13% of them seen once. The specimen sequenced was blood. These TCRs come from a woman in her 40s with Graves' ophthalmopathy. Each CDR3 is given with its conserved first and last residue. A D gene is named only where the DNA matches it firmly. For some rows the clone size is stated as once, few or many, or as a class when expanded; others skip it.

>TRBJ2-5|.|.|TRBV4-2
TGTGCCAGCAGCCAAGACTGGGAGACCCAGTACTTC
CASSQDWETQYF
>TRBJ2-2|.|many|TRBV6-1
TGTGCCAGCAGTGCAGACCAACTTGGCACCGGGGAGCTGTTTTTT
CASSADQLGTGELFF
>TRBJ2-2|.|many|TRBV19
TGTGCCAGTAACTCGAGGGGCAGACGGTACGCGAACACCGGGGAGCTGTTTTTT
CASNSRGRRYANTGELFF
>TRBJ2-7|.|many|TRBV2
TGTGCCAGCCGGGAAGAAGCCTACGAGCAGTACTTC
CASREEAYEQYF
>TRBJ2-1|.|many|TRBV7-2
TGTGCCAGCAGCTTAGGAAGGGGAGTTGAGCAGTTCTTC
CASSLGRGVEQFF
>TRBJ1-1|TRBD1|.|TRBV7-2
TGTGCCAGCGGACAGGACAGGAACGCTGAAGCTTTCTTT
CASGQDRNAEAFF
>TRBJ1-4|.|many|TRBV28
TGTGCCAGCAGTTCGATCCGACGGACTAATGAAAAACTGTTTTTT
CASSSIRRTNEKLFF
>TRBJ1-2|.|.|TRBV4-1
TGCGCCAGCAGCCAAGATGGGGGGGCGAGAAGTGGCTACACCTTC
CASSQDGGARSGYTF
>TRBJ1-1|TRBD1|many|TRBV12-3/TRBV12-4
TGTGCCAGCAGTTTAACCCAGGGGGTTTTCACTGAAGCTTTCTTT
CASSLTQGVFTEAFF
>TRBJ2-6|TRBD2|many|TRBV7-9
TGTGCCAGCAGCCCCGACCGGACTAGTTTTGGGGCCAACGTCCTGACTTTC
CASSPDRTSFGANVLTF
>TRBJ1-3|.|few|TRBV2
TGTGCCAGCAGTGCGGTTGGAAACACCATATATTTT
CASSAVGNTIYF
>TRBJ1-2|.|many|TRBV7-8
TGTGCCAGCAGCTTAGCTGAGAGGTCTGGCTACACCTTC
CASSLAERSGYTF
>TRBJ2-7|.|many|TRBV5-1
TGCGCCAGCAGCTTGAAAAGGGACGAGCAGTACTTC
CASSLKRDEQYF
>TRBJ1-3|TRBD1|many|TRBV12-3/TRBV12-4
TGTGCCAGCAGTTCCCCGACAGGGGGAAACACCATATATTTT
CASSSPTGGNTIYF
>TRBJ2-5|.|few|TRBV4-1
TGCGCCAGCAGCCAAGAATACTCGATGGAGACCCAGTACTTC
CASSQEYSMETQYF
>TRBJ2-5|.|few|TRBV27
TGTGCCAGCCTCTGCGGGACGGAGGTAAAAGAGACCCAGTACTTC
CASLCGTEVKETQYF
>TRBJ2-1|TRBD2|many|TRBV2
TGTGCCGGGAAGTCTAGCGGCCCCTACAATGAGCAGTTCTTC
CAGKSSGPYNEQFF
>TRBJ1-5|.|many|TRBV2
TGTGCCAGCAGTGAATTGAGGGGGCAGCCCCAGCATTTT
CASSELRGQPQHF
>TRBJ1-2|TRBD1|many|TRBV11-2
TGTGCCAGCCGCTCGTTCGCCCCGCGGACCACAGGGGGCTATGGCTACACCTTC
CASRSFAPRTTGGYGYTF
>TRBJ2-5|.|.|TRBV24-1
TGTGCCACCAGTGATTTGAGCTCAGAGACCCAGTACTTC
CATSDLSSETQYF
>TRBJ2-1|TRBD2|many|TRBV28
TGTGCCAGCAGTTTTAGCATAGCGGGAGAGTACAATGAGCAGTTCTTC
CASSFSIAGEYNEQFF
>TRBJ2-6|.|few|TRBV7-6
TGTGCCAGCAGCGAAAATCAAGCTGGGGCCAACGTCCTGACTTTC
CASSENQAGANVLTF
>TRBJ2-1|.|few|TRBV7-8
TGTGCCAGCAGGCTGGGAGGCTCAGCCTACAATGAGCAGTTCTTC
CASRLGGSAYNEQFF
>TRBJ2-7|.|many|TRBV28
TGTGCCAGCAGTTTAGGGGTTGGGACGCGGAGGTACGAGCAGTACTTC
CASSLGVGTRRYEQYF
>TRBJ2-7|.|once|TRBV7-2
TGTGCCAGCAGCTTATCAGGCCGTTCCTACGAGCAGTGCTTC
CASSLSGRSYEQCF
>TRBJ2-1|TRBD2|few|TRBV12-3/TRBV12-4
TGTGCCAGCAGTCGGGAGACTAGCGGGAGGTCTCATGAGCAGTTCTTC
CASSRETSGRSHEQFF
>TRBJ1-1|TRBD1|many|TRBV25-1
TGTGCCAGCAGTGAAGACAGGGATGTCACTGAAGCTTTCTTT
CASSEDRDVTEAFF
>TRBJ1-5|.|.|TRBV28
TGTGCCACTAAGCTGGGCGGAAATCAGCCCCAGCATTTT
CATKLGGNQPQHF
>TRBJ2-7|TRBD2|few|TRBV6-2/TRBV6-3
TGTGCCAGCAGTCGTAGCGGGAGCTCCTACGAGCAGTACTTC
CASSRSGSSYEQYF
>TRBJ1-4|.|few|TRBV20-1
TGCAGTGCTAGAGATCTGGCCGTTCTGGATGAAAAACTGTTTTTT
CSARDLAVLDEKLFF
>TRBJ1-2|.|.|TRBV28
TGTGCCAGCAGCCGACCCTCCGCAGGAACATATGGCTACACCTTC
CASSRPSAGTYGYTF
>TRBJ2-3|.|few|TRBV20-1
TGCAGTGCTAGCGGGGGGCCAAGGGGGGATACGCAGTATTTT
CSASGGPRGDTQYF
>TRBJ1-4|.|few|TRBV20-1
TGCAGTGCTAGAGATGCTGTTGGGGGGAAAGGGACTAATGAAAAACTGTTTTTT
CSARDAVGGKGTNEKLFF
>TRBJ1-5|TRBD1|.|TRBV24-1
TGTGCCACCAGTGAACGGGACAGGGGTGATCAGCCCCAGCATTTT
CATSERDRGDQPQHF
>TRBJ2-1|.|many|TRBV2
TGTGCCAGCAGTGACCGGGCAGGCGGAACGACTGACAATGAGCAGTTCTTC
CASSDRAGGTTDNEQFF
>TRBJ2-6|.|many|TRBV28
TGTGCCAGCACCACCGCGGGGGCCAACGTCCTGACTTTC
CASTTAGANVLTF
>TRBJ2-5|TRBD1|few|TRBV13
TGTGCCAGCAGCCCAACCGGGACAGCCCAAGAGACCCAGTACTTC
CASSPTGTAQETQYF
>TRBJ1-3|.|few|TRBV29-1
TGCAGCGTTGAAGTGGGGTTAGGACCTCCGGCCATATATTTT
CSVEVGLGPPAIYF
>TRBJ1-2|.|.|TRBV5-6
TGTGCCAGCAGCTTGGACACCCGCGTGGATGGCTACACCTTC
CASSLDTRVDGYTF
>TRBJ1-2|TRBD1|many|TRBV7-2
TGTGCCAGCAGCCCTCGAACAGGGGAATATGGCTACACCTTC
CASSPRTGEYGYTF
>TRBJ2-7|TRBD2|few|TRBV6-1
TGTGCCAGCGGGGCGGGGGAGGGCTACGAGCAGTACTTC
CASGAGEGYEQYF
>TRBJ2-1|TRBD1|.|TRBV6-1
TGTGCCAGCAGTCCCACCGGGACAGCCCCTCCCCCAGAGCAGTTCTTC
CASSPTGTAPPPEQFF
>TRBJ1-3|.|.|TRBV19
TGTGCCAGTAGTGGTTCAGGCGTCTCTGGAAACACCATATATTTT
CASSGSGVSGNTIYF
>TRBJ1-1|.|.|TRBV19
TGTGCCAGTAGTATAAGGGGAGAGGCCACTGAAGCTTTCTTT
CASSIRGEATEAFF
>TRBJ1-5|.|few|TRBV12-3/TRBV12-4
TGTGCCAGCAGTTTCCTGGGGGGCGGGGCCGTTCCTCAGCCCCAGCATTTT
CASSFLGGGAVPQPQHF
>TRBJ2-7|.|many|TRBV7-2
TGTGCCAGCAGCTTAGTGGGGGGCCCGGGCGAGCAGTACTTC
CASSLVGGPGEQYF
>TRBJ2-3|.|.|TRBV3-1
TGTGCCAGCAGCCAAGGCCCCGGCGGGGTAGATACGCAGTATTTT
CASSQGPGGVDTQYF
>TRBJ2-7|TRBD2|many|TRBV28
TGTGCCAGCAGAATTCTAGCGGACACCACCTACGAGCAGTACTTC
CASRILADTTYEQYF
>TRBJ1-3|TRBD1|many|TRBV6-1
TGTGCCAGCGGTCAGACAGGGGCCTTTGGAAACACCATATATTTT
CASGQTGAFGNTIYF
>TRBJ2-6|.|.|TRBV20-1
TGCAGTGCTAGAGGACAGCCAGGGGCCAACGTCCTGACTTTC
CSARGQPGANVLTF
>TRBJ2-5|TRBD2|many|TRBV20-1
TGCAGTGCTGCGCGGACTAGCTATGAGACCCAGTACTTC
CSAARTSYETQYF